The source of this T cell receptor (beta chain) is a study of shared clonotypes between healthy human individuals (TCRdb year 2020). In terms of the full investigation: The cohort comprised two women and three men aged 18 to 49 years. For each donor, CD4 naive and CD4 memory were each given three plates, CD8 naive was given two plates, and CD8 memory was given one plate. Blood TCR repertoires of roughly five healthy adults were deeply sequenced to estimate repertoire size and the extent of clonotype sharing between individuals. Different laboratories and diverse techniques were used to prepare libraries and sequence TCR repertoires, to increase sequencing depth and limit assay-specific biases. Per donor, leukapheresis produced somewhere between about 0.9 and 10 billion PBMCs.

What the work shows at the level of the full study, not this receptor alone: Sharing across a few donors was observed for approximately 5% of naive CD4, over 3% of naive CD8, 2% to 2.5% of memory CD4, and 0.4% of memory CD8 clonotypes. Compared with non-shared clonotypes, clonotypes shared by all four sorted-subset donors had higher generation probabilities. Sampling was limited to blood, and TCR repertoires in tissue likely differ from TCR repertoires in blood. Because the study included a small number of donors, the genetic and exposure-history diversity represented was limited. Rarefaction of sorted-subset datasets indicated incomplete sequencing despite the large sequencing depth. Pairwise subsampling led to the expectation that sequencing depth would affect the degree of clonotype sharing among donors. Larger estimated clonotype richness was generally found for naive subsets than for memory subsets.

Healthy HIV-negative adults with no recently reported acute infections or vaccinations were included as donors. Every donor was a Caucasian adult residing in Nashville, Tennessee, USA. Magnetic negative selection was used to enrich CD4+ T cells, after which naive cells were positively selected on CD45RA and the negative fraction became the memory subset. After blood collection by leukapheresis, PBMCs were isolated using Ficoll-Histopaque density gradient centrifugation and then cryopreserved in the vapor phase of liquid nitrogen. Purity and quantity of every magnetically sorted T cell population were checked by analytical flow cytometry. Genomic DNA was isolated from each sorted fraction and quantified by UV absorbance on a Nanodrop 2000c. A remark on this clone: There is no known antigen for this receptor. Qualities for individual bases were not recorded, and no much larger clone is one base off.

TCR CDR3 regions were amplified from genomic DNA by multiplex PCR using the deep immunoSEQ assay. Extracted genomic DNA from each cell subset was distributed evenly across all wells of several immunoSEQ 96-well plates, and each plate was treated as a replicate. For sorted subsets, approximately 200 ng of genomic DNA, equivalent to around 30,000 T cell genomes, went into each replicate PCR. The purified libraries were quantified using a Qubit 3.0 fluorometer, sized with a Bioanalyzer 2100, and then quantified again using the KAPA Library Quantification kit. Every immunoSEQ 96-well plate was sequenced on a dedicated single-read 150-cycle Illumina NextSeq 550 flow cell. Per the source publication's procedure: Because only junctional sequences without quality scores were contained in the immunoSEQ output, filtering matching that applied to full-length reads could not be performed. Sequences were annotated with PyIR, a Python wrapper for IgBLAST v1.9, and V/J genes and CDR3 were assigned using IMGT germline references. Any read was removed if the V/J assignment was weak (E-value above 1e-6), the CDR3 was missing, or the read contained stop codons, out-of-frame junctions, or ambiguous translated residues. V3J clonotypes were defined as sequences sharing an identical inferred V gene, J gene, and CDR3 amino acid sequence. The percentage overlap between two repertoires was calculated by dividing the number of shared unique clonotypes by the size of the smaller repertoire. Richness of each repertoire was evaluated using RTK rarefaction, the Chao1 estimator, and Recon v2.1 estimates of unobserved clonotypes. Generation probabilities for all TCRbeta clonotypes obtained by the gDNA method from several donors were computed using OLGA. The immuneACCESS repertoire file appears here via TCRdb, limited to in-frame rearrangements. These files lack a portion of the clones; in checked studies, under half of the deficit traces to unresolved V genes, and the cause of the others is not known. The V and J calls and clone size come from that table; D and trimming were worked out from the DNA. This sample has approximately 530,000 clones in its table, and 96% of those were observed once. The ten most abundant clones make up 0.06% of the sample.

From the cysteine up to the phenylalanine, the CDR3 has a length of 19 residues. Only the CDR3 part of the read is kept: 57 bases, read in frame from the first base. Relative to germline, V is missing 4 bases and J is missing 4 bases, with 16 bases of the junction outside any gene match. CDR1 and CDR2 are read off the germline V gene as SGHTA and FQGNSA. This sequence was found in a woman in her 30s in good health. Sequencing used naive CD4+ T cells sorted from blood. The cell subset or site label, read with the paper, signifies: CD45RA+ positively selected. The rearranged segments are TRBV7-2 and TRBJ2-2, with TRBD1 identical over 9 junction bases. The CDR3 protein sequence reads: CASSSSPGQGQWRTGELFF. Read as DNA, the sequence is TGTGCCAGCAGCTCGAGTCCGGGACAGGGTCAATGGCGCACCGGGGAGCTGTTTTTT.